This TCR beta chain came from a study of blood T cell repertoires in COVID-19. Study information: Donors in the United States, Italy and Spain gave samples during acute or convalescent COVID-19. T cells, B-cell-depleted T cells, or PBMCs supplied cDNA or gDNA.

Sequencing was performed with immunoSEQ multiplex PCR; in TCRdb, only in-frame clones are kept and a portion is missing. The sample shows roughly 130,000 clones, around 90% of them seen only once. With 0 bases removed from V and 3 bases from J, the gap between germline ends came to 12 bases. The germline V gene encodes CDR1 MGHRA and CDR2 YSYEKL. The CDR3 loop spans 16 amino acids. This sequence originates from a man over 45 with active COVID-19. Sequenced material: peripheral blood. The chain employs TRBV4-1 and TRBJ1-5; D is possibly TRBD1 (6 bases). The CDR3, as DNA: TGCGCCAGCAGCCAAGATAGACAGGACGTCAATCAGCCCCAGCATTTT. Its translation is CASSQDRQDVNQPQHF.